A selection of T cell receptor beta chains follows, all from one sample in a study of T cell clonotyping in hematopoietic cell transplantation. The assay was immunoSEQ multiplex PCR, and TCRdb's table has in-frame clones only and misses some. The sample yields roughly 11,000 clones, roughly 90% seen once. The input for sequencing was peripheral blood mononuclear cells, taken before stem cell transplant. The receptors come from a woman aged 40 to 50 with acute myeloid leukemia. Some clones in this sample may be carry-over from other donors' samples. Each CDR3 is given without its conserved first and last residue.

v_gene: TRBV4-3
j_gene: TRBJ2-7
CDR3aa: ASSQVVEQY

v_gene: TRBV25-1
j_gene: TRBJ1-4
CDR3aa: ASSATGGLEKLF

v_gene: TRBV2
j_gene: TRBJ1-2
CDR3aa: ASAGTSSLT

v_gene: TRBV11-2
j_gene: TRBJ2-3
CDR3aa: ASSLARLAGGTDTQY

v_gene: TRBV6-4
j_gene: TRBJ2-3
CDR3aa: ASSRVSFRTPTDTQY

v_gene: TRBV10-1
j_gene: TRBJ1-1
CDR3aa: ASSVGGGLPDF

v_gene: TRBV2
j_gene: TRBJ1-1
CDR3aa: ASSPTRQDSLEAF

v_gene: TRBV19
j_gene: TRBJ2-7
CDR3aa: ASSRGGVSEQY

v_gene: TRBV27
j_gene: TRBJ2-7
CDR3aa: ASRDGSSYEQY

v_gene: TRBV19
j_gene: TRBJ2-6
CDR3aa: ASSESGANVLT

v_gene: TRBV27
j_gene: TRBJ2-7
CDR3aa: ASSQRGSSSYEQY

v_gene: TRBV29-1
j_gene: TRBJ1-1
CDR3aa: SVTRPDRSNTEAF

v_gene: TRBV5-8
j_gene: TRBJ2-5
CDR3aa: ASSARFGGREETQY

v_gene: TRBV13
j_gene: TRBJ2-3
CDR3aa: ASSPTTSTDTQY

v_gene: TRBV9
j_gene: TRBJ2-7
CDR3aa: ASSAQGGSAYEQY

v_gene: TRBV19
j_gene: TRBJ2-1
CDR3aa: ASSAPGLATNEQF

v_gene: TRBV5-1
j_gene: TRBJ2-5
CDR3aa: ASSLGTGGFAETQY

v_gene: TRBV19
j_gene: TRBJ2-1
CDR3aa: ATQGEGQHNEQF

v_gene: TRBV27
j_gene: TRBJ2-3
CDR3aa: ASSFGYTDTQY

v_gene: TRBV28
j_gene: TRBJ2-5
CDR3aa: ASIPAGLGPETQY

v_gene: TRBV5-1
j_gene: TRBJ2-1
CDR3aa: ASTGGLNYNEQF

v_gene: TRBV27
j_gene: TRBJ1-5
CDR3aa: ASSTGASQPQH

v_gene: TRBV7-9
j_gene: TRBJ2-3
CDR3aa: ASRQRQGITDTQY

v_gene: TRBV10-3
j_gene: TRBJ1-2
CDR3aa: AISESFSLRQGGYGYT

v_gene: TRBV2
j_gene: TRBJ2-1
CDR3aa: ASSGLAAPGQF

v_gene: TRBV19
j_gene: TRBJ2-7
CDR3aa: ASSVTGGGEQY

v_gene: TRBV19
j_gene: TRBJ2-1
CDR3aa: ASSINNEQF

v_gene: TRBV9
j_gene: TRBJ2-3
CDR3aa: ASSVDGTGYTDTQY

v_gene: TRBV19
j_gene: TRBJ1-1
CDR3aa: ASQHGRLPGTEAF

v_gene: TRBV10-1
j_gene: TRBJ2-7
CDR3aa: ASSDQSATYEQY

v_gene: TRBV6-4
j_gene: TRBJ1-2
CDR3aa: ASSDGTPGHYGYT

v_gene: TRBV9
j_gene: TRBJ2-7
CDR3aa: ASSGALVGTDEQY

v_gene: TRBV7-2
j_gene: TRBJ1-5
CDR3aa: ASSLNRIYNQPQH

v_gene: TRBV29-1
j_gene: TRBJ2-5
CDR3aa: SVDRRTGTSGRAGETQY

v_gene: TRBV27
j_gene: TRBJ1-2
CDR3aa: ASSLKGNYGYT

v_gene: TRBV4-3
j_gene: TRBJ2-3
CDR3aa: ASSQDRRLGPGTQY

v_gene: TRBV2
j_gene: TRBJ1-5
CDR3aa: ASSNPGQRNQPQH

v_gene: TRBV10-3
j_gene: TRBJ1-3
CDR3aa: AISESVRGLFSGNTIY

v_gene: TRBV27
j_gene: TRBJ2-7
CDR3aa: ASSLTQTGGYEQY

v_gene: TRBV15
j_gene: TRBJ2-1
CDR3aa: ATSRPTGWNEQF

v_gene: TRBV27
j_gene: TRBJ1-1
CDR3aa: ASSGRGGRAF

v_gene: TRBV5-1
j_gene: TRBJ2-3
CDR3aa: ASSLEAGRTDTQY

v_gene: TRBV19
j_gene: TRBJ2-1
CDR3aa: ASSFMTGGDREQF

v_gene: TRBV5-1
j_gene: TRBJ2-2
CDR3aa: ASAGAANTGELF

v_gene: TRBV19
j_gene: TRBJ1-1
CDR3aa: AIQPRQGANTEAF

v_gene: TRBV5-4
j_gene: TRBJ1-1
CDR3aa: ASSLDRVVKVGDTEAF

v_gene: TRBV7-9
j_gene: TRBJ1-2
CDR3aa: ASTFIGSGLYGYT

v_gene: TRBV6-1
j_gene: TRBJ2-2
CDR3aa: ASRRKGTATGELF

v_gene: TRBV13
j_gene: NA
CDR3aa: ASTRTSSAYEQY

v_gene: TRBV4-3
j_gene: TRBJ2-1
CDR3aa: ASSHLAGDEQF

v_gene: TRBV5-6
j_gene: TRBJ1-1
CDR3aa: ASSLWQVNTEAF

v_gene: TRBV5-1
j_gene: TRBJ2-7
CDR3aa: ASSSERKDYEQY

v_gene: TRBV5-1
j_gene: TRBJ2-7
CDR3aa: ASRWTSLGEQY

v_gene: TRBV7-2
j_gene: TRBJ1-3
CDR3aa: ASSLDRASGNTIY